One sample yielded the 13 T cell receptor beta chains listed below, sequenced in a study of T cell responses to AZD1222 COVID-19 vaccine. Libraries were prepared by immunoSEQ multiplex PCR; TCRdb keeps only in-frame clonotypes and omits some of them. Of about 140,000 clones in the sample, more than 90% were seen once. The material was peripheral blood, obtained on day 0 of AZD1222 vaccination. These receptors originate from an adult in good health.

This clone was detected once. This sequence joins TRBV18 and TRBJ1-1; maybe TRBD1 (6 bases). The CDR3 loop spans 14 amino acids. V gave up 6 bases and J gave up 0 bases, with 11 bases separating them. CDR1 is KGHSH, CDR2 LQKENI, per germline. The CDR3 DNA reads as TGTGCCAGCTCGTTTGGACAGTTGAACACTGAAGCTTTCTTT. Translating it yields CASSFGQLNTEAFF.

The V call is TRBV6-6, the J call TRBJ1-2, with 11 bases lining up with TRBD1. The V segment lost 6 bases and the J segment 3 bases; nucleotides outside the gene matches: 6. The V gene's germline CDR1 is MNHNY and CDR2 SVGAGI (reference sequence). This CDR3 spans 15 amino acids. The CDR3: CASSPRTGGHYGYTF. The CDR3 bases are TGTGCCAGCAGCCCGAGGACAGGGGGCCACTATGGCTACACCTTC.

The J gene is TRBJ1-1, the V gene TRBV6-6; D is undetermined. Per germline, CDR1 MNHNY and CDR2 SVGAGI (reference sequence). This CDR3 contains 12 residues. The V end lost 5 bases, the J end lost 6 bases, and 10 bases lay between the germline ends. Written as DNA, the CDR3 is TGTGCCAGCAGTCCGGGTGGGTCTGAAGCTTTCTTT. Amino acids: CASSPGGSEAFF.

The count of this clone is one. The chain employs TRBV9 and TRBJ1-2; D call uncertain. CDR1 is SGDLS and CDR2 is YYNGEE in the germline V gene. V lost 4 bases and J 8 bases, leaving 15 bases between the germline ends. The CDR3 sequence is 13 residues long. The CDR3 loop reads CASSLLGGSGYTF. The CDR3 nucleotides read TGTGCCAGCAGCCTACTGGGAGGATCCGGCTACACCTTC.

This chain uses TRBV18 with TRBJ2-3; D uncertain. Germline CDR1 reads KGHSH; CDR2 reads LQKENI. CDR3 length equals 15 residues. V gave up 4 bases and J gave up 2 bases, with 13 bases separating them. The CDR3 protein is CASSLRTSYTDTQYF. CDR3 DNA: TGTGCCAGCTCACTTCGAACCTCGTACACAGATACGCAGTATTTT.

The CDR3 DNA reads as TGTGCCAGCAGGCAGCTCTCTGGAAACACCATATATTTT. This encodes CASRQLSGNTIYF. The chain uses TRBV5-6 and TRBJ1-3; D call uncertain. CDR1 and CDR2 (germline): SGHDT, YYEEEE. The CDR3 contains 13 residues. The V end lost 5 bases, the J end lost 0 bases, and 6 bases lay between the germline ends.

This chain uses TRBV10-3 with TRBJ1-4; 7 bases agree with TRBD1. Germline V gene sequence: CDR1 ENHRY, CDR2 SYGVKD. The CDR3 sequence is 15 residues long. Trimming at V came to 8 bases and at J to 0 bases, leaving 6 bases not matched to a gene. The CDR3 DNA is TGTGCCATCCGACAGGGAAAGACAACTAATGAAAAACTGTTTTTT. Amino acids: CAIRQGKTTNEKLFF.

The chain employs TRBV4-1 and TRBJ1-2, with 9 positions matching TRBD1. Germline V gene data show CDR1 as MGHRA and CDR2 as YSYEKL. This CDR3 is 15 amino acids long. V gave up 0 bases and J gave up 4 bases; unmatched junction bases: 3. The CDR3 DNA reads TGCGCCAGCAGCCAAGACTCGGGACAGGGCTATGGCTACACCTTC. Translation: CASSQDSGQGYGYTF.

The chain carries TRBV28 and TRBJ2-1, with TRBD1 as a possible D gene (8 bases). Deletions cut 2 bases from V and 7 bases from J, with 15 bases between. CDR1 and CDR2 (germline): MDHEN, SYDVKM. This CDR3 is 15 amino acids long. As DNA, the CDR3 is TGTGCCAGCAGTTTAGGCGAACAGGGGGGGAATGAGCAGTTCTTC. Translated: CASSLGEQGGNEQFF.

The chain employs TRBV7-9 and TRBJ1-1, with D possibly being TRBD1 (5 bases). The CDR3 is made up of 14 amino acids. Trimming pared 3 bases from V and 5 bases from J, leaving 13 bases between. From germline, CDR1 is SEHNR and CDR2 FQNEAQ (reference sequence). The CDR3 protein is CASSFGGKVTEAFF. The CDR3 bases are TGTGCCAGCAGCTTCGGGGGGAAGGTTACTGAAGCTTTCTTT.

The V call is TRBV7-9, the J call TRBJ2-2; no clear D gene. CDR3 length equals 14 residues. Trimming cost V 4 bases and J 1 base, with 7 bases left between them. Germline V CDR1 and CDR2: SEHNR, FQNEAQ (reference sequence). CDR3 protein: CASSSPGNTGELFF. CDR3 DNA sequence: TGTGCCAGCAGCTCCCCGGGGAACACCGGGGAGCTGTTTTTT.

This clone was detected once. CDR3 sequence (DNA): TGTGCCAGCAGTTACCAGGGTCAGCCCCAGCATTTT. Translating gives CASSYQGQPQHF. V and J are TRBV6-5 and TRBJ1-5; TRBD1 is a possible D gene (5 bases). The germline V gene encodes CDR1 MNHEY and CDR2 SVGAGI. V lost 2 bases to trimming and J lost 6 bases, with 5 bases between them. The CDR3 is 12 amino acids.

V is TRBV7-2 and J is TRBJ2-5; D is possibly TRBD1 or TRBD2 (5 bases each). The CDR3 has 14 amino acids. Trimming removed 1 base at V and 1 base at J, with 7 bases between. The germline V gene encodes CDR1 SGHTA and CDR2 FQGNSA. CDR3 in DNA: TGTGCCAGCAGCTTAGGAGGGGCCCAAGAGACCCAGTACTTC. Protein sequence: CASSLGGAQETQYF.